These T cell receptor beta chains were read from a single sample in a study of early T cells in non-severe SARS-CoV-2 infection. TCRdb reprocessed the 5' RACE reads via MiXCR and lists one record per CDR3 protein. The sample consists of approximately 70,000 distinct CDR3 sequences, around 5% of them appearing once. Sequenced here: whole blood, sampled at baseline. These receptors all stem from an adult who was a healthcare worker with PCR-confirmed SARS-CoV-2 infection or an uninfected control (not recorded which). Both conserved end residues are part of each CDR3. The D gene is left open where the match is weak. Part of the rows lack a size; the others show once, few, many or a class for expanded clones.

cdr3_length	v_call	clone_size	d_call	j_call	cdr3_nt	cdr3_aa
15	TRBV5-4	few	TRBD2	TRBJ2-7	TGTGCCAGCAGCCGTGGGACTAGCGGGACCTACGAGCAGTACTTC	CASSRGTSGTYEQYF
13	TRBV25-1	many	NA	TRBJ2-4	TGTGCCAGCAGTGATCCGCAGCTAAACATTCAGTACTTC	CASSDPQLNIQYF
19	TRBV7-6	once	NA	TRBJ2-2	TGTGCCAGCAGCTTAGTAAGAGGTGGTTTAGGTTTGTCGACCGGGGAGCTGTTTTTT	CASSLVRGGLGLSTGELFF
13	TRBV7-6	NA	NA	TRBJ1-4	TGTGCCAGCAGCTTAGATTTGGGCGGAGAACTGTTTTTT	CASSLDLGGELFF
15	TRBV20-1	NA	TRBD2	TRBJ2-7	TGCAGTGCTAGGGTGCCCAGCGGGAAGGTCTACGAGCAGTACTTC	CSARVPSGKVYEQYF
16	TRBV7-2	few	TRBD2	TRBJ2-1	TGTGCCAGCAGCTTAGTCGCGGGAGGGAACTACAATGAGCAGTTCTTC	CASSLVAGGNYNEQFF
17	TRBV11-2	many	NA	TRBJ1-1	TGTGCCAGCAGCTTAGGGGCCCTGTTTGCAGTAGGGACTGAAGCTTTCTTT	CASSLGALFAVGTEAFF
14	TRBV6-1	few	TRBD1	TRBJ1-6	TGTGCCAGCACCCCGACAGGGTTGGATTCACCCCTCCACTTT	CASTPTGLDSPLHF
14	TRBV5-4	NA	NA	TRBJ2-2	TGTGCCAGCAGCTTGTTACTGAACACCGGGGAGCTGTTTTTT	CASSLLLNTGELFF
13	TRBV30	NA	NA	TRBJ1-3	TGTGCCTGGACCCCAGGCTCTGGAAACACCATATATTTT	CAWTPGSGNTIYF
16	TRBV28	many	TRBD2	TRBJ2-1	TGTGCCAGCAGTACCCCGGGACTAGCGGGGATCAATGAGCAGTTCTTC	CASSTPGLAGINEQFF
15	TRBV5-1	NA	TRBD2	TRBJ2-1	TGCGCCAGCAGCTTGGTTCGGACTAGCGACAATGAGCAGTTCTTC	CASSLVRTSDNEQFF
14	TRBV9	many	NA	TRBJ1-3	TGTGCCAGCAGCGTAACTGGGGCTGGAAACACCATATATTTT	CASSVTGAGNTIYF
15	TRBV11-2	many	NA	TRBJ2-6	TGTGCCAGCAGCCTGACAGTATCTGGGGCCAACGTCCTGACTTTC	CASSLTVSGANVLTF
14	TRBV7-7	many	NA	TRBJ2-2	TGTGCCAGCAGCTTAATCGGGCACACCGGGGAGCTGTTTTTT	CASSLIGHTGELFF
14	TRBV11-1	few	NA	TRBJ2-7	TGTGCCAGCAGCTTTACCGGGAGTTCATACGAGCAGTACTTC	CASSFTGSSYEQYF
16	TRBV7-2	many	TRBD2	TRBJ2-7	TGTGCCAGCAGCCGAGCCGGGACTAGCGGATCCTACGAGCAGTACTTC	CASSRAGTSGSYEQYF
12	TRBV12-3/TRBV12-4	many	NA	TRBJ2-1	TGTGCCAGCACCGTGGGGTACAATGAGCAGTTCTTC	CASTVGYNEQFF
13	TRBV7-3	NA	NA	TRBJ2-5	TGTGCCAGCGCCCTAGGAGGAACGGGGGCCCAGTACTTC	CASALGGTGAQYF
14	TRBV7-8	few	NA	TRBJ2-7	TGTGCCAGCAGCTCCGGCGGGCCCGTCTACGAGCAGTACTTC	CASSSGGPVYEQYF
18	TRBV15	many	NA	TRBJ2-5	TGTGCCACCAGCAGAGATCCTCAAGCGGGACAGGAACAAGAGACCCAGTACTTC	CATSRDPQAGQEQETQYF
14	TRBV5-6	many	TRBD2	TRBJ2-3	TGTGCCAGCAGCAACGGACTAGCTACAGATACGCAGTATTTT	CASSNGLATDTQYF